One and the same sample provided the 28 T cell receptor beta chains below, sequenced in a study of monozygotic twins with inflammatory bowel disease. After re-calling the 5' RACE reads, TCRdb lists one entry per CDR3 protein, DNA absent. The sample has roughly 120,000 distinct CDR3 sequences. The sequenced sample was blood. Source of these receptors: a human donor with ulcerative colitis or Crohn's disease, or a healthy co-twin of an affected twin (not recorded which).

This rearrangement joins TRBV20-1 to TRBJ1-4; TCRdb's assignment of TRBD1 cannot be checked, as there is no DNA. CDR1 DFQATT and CDR2 SNEGSKA come from the germline V gene (reference sequence). CDR3 length equals 13 residues. The CDR3 is CSALGQVKEKLFF.

The CDR3 region is CASSVGEEGHNEQFF. This sequence joins TRBV6-1 and TRBJ2-1. The CDR3 runs 15 residues. Germline V gene data show CDR1 as MNHNS and CDR2 as SASEGT.

The genes are TRBV20-1 and TRBJ2-7; TCRdb calls TRBD1, which cannot be checked without DNA. Germline CDR1 and CDR2: DFQATT and SNEGSKA (reference sequence). The CDR3 is 14 amino acids. This CDR3 is CSAGSNYGAYEQYF.

The chain uses TRBV15 and TRBJ1-1. CDR3 length: 14 amino acids. Germline assignment: CDR1 LNHNV and CDR2 YYDKDF (reference sequence). This CDR3 is CATSRDVGNTEAFF.

The rearrangement joins TRBV29-1 to TRBJ2-5; TCRdb calls TRBD1, which cannot be checked without DNA. Germline CDR1 and CDR2: SQVTM and ANQGSEA. This CDR3 comprises 13 residues. CDR3 protein: CSVGRQGWETQYF.

CDR3 protein: CASSFGSGRQPQHF. V and J are TRBV27 and TRBJ1-5. CDR1 and CDR2 from the germline V gene are MNHEY and SMNVEV (reference sequence). CDR3 size: 14 residues.

Here the CDR3 reads CASSLTGTARNEQFF. The chain recombines TRBV12-3 or TRBV12-4 with TRBJ2-1; TCRdb lists TRBD1, though no DNA is available to test this call. This CDR3 is 15 amino acids long.

The J gene is TRBJ2-1, the V gene TRBV20-1. This CDR3 contains 14 residues. Germline V gene sequence: CDR1 DFQATT, CDR2 SNEGSKA (reference sequence). Here the CDR3 reads CSAPMSGYYNEQFF.

The chain carries TRBV11-2 and TRBJ1-1; as DNA is missing, the TRBD1 call by TCRdb cannot be tested. The CDR3 sequence is 13 residues long. Germline assignment: CDR1 SGHAT and CDR2 FQNNGV. CDR3 protein: CASSFMDRIGAFF.

The rearrangement joins TRBV30 to TRBJ1-1. Looked up from germline, CDR1 is GTSNPN and CDR2 is SVGIG (reference sequence). The CDR3 extends over 13 amino acids. This CDR3 reads CAWSRRANTEAFF.

The chain has TRBV5-5 and TRBJ2-7. The length of the CDR3 is 15 residues. The V gene's germline CDR1 is SGHKS and CDR2 YYEKEE (reference sequence). CDR3 amino acids: CASSLELTLSYEQYF.

V gene TRBV29-1 combines with J gene TRBJ2-1. Germline CDR1 is SQVTM and CDR2 is ANQGSEA. This CDR3 is 16 amino acids long. The CDR3 spells CSVEAVTQSSYNEQFF.

V gene TRBV6-6 combines with J gene TRBJ2-2. Per the germline V gene, CDR1 is MNHNY and CDR2 is SVGAGI (reference sequence). This CDR3 is built from 12 residues. The CDR3 reads CASTGNPGELFF.

This chain links TRBV6-1 with TRBJ2-2; the D gene TCRdb calls, TRBD1, cannot be checked with no DNA. This CDR3 contains 15 residues. The V gene's germline CDR1 is MNHNS and CDR2 SASEGT. The CDR3 loop is CASSRARGGIGELFF.

V is TRBV29-1 and J is TRBJ2-1; TCRdb's D call of TRBD1 is untestable without DNA. Germline V lookup: CDR1 SQVTM, CDR2 ANQGSEA. The CDR3 contains 14 residues. This chain's CDR3 is CSVPGTGSYNEQFF.

The rearrangement uses TRBV18 and TRBJ2-2; checking the TCRdb D call of TRBD2 is not possible without DNA. This CDR3 spans 17 amino acids. CDR1 and CDR2 (germline): KGHSH, LQKENI. CDR3 sequence: CASSPTAAGSNTGELFF.

V usage is TRBV12-3 or TRBV12-4 and J usage is TRBJ2-3; TCRdb's assignment of TRBD2 cannot be checked, as there is no DNA. CDR3 length: 16 amino acids. The CDR3 sequence is CASSLGLAGMADTQYF.

The rearrangement uses TRBV28 and TRBJ1-4; TCRdb picks TRBD1, but there is no DNA to check that call. The CDR3 runs to 15 residues. Looked up from germline, CDR1 is MDHEN and CDR2 is SYDVKM. The CDR3 reads CASSSGTATNEKLLF.

The chain combines TRBV20-1 with TRBJ1-6. Germline V gives CDR1 DFQATT, CDR2 SNEGSKA (reference sequence). This CDR3 is 14 amino acids long. CDR3 loop: CSARGPLEGSPLHF.

The V call is TRBV20-1, the J call TRBJ2-7; TCRdb's D gene call, TRBD2, goes unchecked for lack of DNA. The CDR3 is 15 residues long. Germline V gene lookup returns CDR1 DFQATT and CDR2 SNEGSKA (reference sequence). The CDR3 spells CSARGEGGSSYEQYF.

The V and J genes are TRBV12-3 or TRBV12-4 and TRBJ2-7; no DNA is available, so the TRBD1 call from TCRdb remains unchecked. The CDR3 length is 13 residues. This chain's CDR3 is CASSAGGVYEQYF.

The chain couples TRBV7-9 to TRBJ2-7; TCRdb picks TRBD2, but there is no DNA to check that call. The CDR3 loop spans 13 amino acids. Germline V gene lookup returns CDR1 SEHNR and CDR2 FQNEAQ (reference sequence). The CDR3 reads CASSSGLLYEQYF.

This chain uses TRBV5-1 with TRBJ1-2; TCRdb's D gene call, TRBD1, goes unchecked for lack of DNA. CDR3 size: 16 residues. Germline CDR1 and CDR2: SGHRS and YFSETQ. CDR3 residues: CASSQETGEEGYGYTF.

The chain uses TRBV6-1 and TRBJ2-3. The germline gives CDR1 MNHNS, CDR2 SASEGT. The length of the CDR3 is 14 residues. The chain's CDR3 is CASSPGFSTDTQYF.

This sequence joins TRBV28 and TRBJ2-5. Germline loops: CDR1 MDHEN, CDR2 SYDVKM. The CDR3 is made up of 14 amino acids. This CDR3 is CASRIPGDQETQYF. Filled out from reference TRBV28 and TRBJ2-5, the complete variable domain reads DVKVTQSSRYLVKRTGEKVFLECVQDMDHENMFWYRQDPGLGLRLIYFSYDVKMKEKGDIPEGYSVSREKKERFSLILESASTNQTSMYLCASRIPGDQETQYFGPGTRLLVL.

J is TRBJ2-7 and V is TRBV29-1; the D call from TCRdb, TRBD1, cannot be confirmed without DNA. This CDR3 region has 13 residues. The germline CDR1 and CDR2 sequences are SQVTM and ANQGSEA. The CDR3 region is CSVDTGAVGEQYF.

The genes are TRBV5-1 and TRBJ2-3. The germline CDR1 and CDR2 sequences are SGHRS and YFSETQ. The CDR3 length is 15 residues. CDR3 amino acids: CASSLKRSSTDTQYF.

This chain connects TRBV6-2 or TRBV6-3 to TRBJ2-5. Germline assignment: CDR1 MNHEY and CDR2 SVGEGT. This CDR3 has 16 amino acids. The CDR3 reads CASSYSADLVKETQYF.